The 13 T cell receptor beta chains reported below all come from one sample, sequenced in a study of spatial heterogeneity in lung cancer (dated by TCRdb to about 2019). In the paper's terms, the time point label means: sample taken at primary tumor resection. The library was produced with 5' RACE. Sequencing instrument: NextSeq 500. The public reads were quality trimmed at Q25 with fastp and then assembled into clones with MiXCR by TCRdb, keeping productive beta chains. Identical CDR3 protein sequences are pooled into one entry, listed with their most common genes and DNA. In this sample the table shows around 15,000 distinct CDR3 sequences, 3.6% of which occur a single time. The ten largest clones capture 9.8% of the sample. Sequenced material: normal lung tissue next to the tumor, taken at surgery. These receptors were taken from a male donor with early-stage non-small cell lung cancer.

This clonotype has at least ten counts. The size of this beta chain means little, since it is a stray read in a library made for alpha chains. The rearrangement links TRBV10-3 to TRBJ2-5, with TRBD2 as a possible D gene (5 bases). This CDR3 contains 16 residues. Germline V gene sequence: CDR1 ENHRY, CDR2 SYGVKD. V was shortened by 3 bases and J by 2 bases, with 16 bases between the two germline ends. DNA for the CDR3: TGTGCCATCAGTGACGACGGGCTAGCTGGGCAAGAGACCCAGTACTTC. It codes for CAISDDGLAGQETQYF.

This clonotype was observed at least ten times. Because this beta chain is a stray read in a library intended to capture alpha chains, its abundance should not be given much weight. The genes are TRBV5-1 and TRBJ2-2, with 8 nucleotides matching TRBD1. The V gene end was trimmed by 3 bases and the J gene end by 4 bases; junction bases not matched to a gene: 8. The V gene's germline CDR1 is SGHRS and CDR2 YFSETQ. The CDR3 runs 16 residues. CDR3 nucleotides: TGCGCCAGCAGCTGGAGCGGACAGGGTGGCACCGGGGAGCTGTTTTTT. This sequence encodes CASSWSGQGGTGELFF. Based on the CDR3 plus reference TRBV5-1 and TRBJ2-2, the full variable domain is KAGVTQTPRYLIKTRGQQVTLSCSPISGHRSVSWYQQTPGQGLQFLFEYFSETQRNKGNFPGRFSGRQFSNSRSEMNVSTLELGDSALYLCASSWSGQGGTGELFFGEGSRLTVL.

This clonotype was detected many times. Found in a library prepared for alpha chains, this beta chain is an off-target read, and its abundance has little meaning. The chain couples TRBV14 to TRBJ1-1, with a possible D match to TRBD1 (5 bases). V gave up 4 bases and J gave up 2 bases, with 8 bases separating them. Per germline, CDR1 SGHDN and CDR2 FVKESK. The CDR3 is 13 residues long. Written as DNA, the CDR3 is TGTGCCAGCAGCCCACAGGCTAACACTGAAGCTTTCTTT. Protein: CASSPQANTEAFF.

This clonotype was observed at least ten times. With the library built for alpha chains, this beta chain is off target and its frequency is not meaningful. This chain links TRBV12-3 or TRBV12-4 with TRBJ1-2; no definite D call. Deletions cut 3 bases from V and 2 bases from J, with 10 bases between. This CDR3 comprises 14 residues. CDR3 residues: CASSFSWENYGYTF. The CDR3 nucleotides are TGTGCCAGCAGTTTTTCATGGGAGAACTATGGCTACACCTTC.

In its sample, this clonotype was seen many times. This beta chain is an off-target read within a library intended for alpha chains, so its frequency means little. This chain connects TRBV24-1 to TRBJ2-3; D not certain. Germline V gives CDR1 KGHDR, CDR2 SFDVKD. The CDR3 has 16 residues. V lost 3 bases and J lost 1, with 13 bases in between. CDR3 DNA sequence: TGTGCCACCAGTGATCCTGGGGATCGCGGCACAGATACGCAGTATTTT. Its protein is CATSDPGDRGTDTQYF.

This clonotype was detected ten times or more. A library prepared for alpha chains yielded this beta chain as an off-target read; its size is of little meaning. J is TRBJ1-1 and V is TRBV12-3 or TRBV12-4; D might be TRBD1 (5 bases). The CDR3 loop spans 13 amino acids. V shed 2 bases and J shed 7 bases, with 11 bases lying between them. The CDR3 loop is CASSLRQGREAFF. Here the CDR3 DNA reads TGTGCCAGCAGTTTACGGCAGGGCCGTGAAGCTTTCTTT.

This clonotype was counted ten times or more. With the library built for alpha chains, this beta chain is off target and its frequency is not meaningful. V gene TRBV20-1 combines with J gene TRBJ2-1; TRBD2 is a possible D gene (5 bases). The length of the CDR3 is 14 residues. V was trimmed by 0 bases and J by 8 bases, leaving 14 bases between them. Looked up from germline, CDR1 is DFQATT and CDR2 is SNEGSKA (reference sequence). CDR3 DNA: TGCAGTGCTAGAGATTGGACTTCCTTCGATGAGCAGTTCTTC. Its translation: CSARDWTSFDEQFF.

As to this clonotype: The library was built for alpha chains, so this beta chain is an off-target read and its size means little. V gene TRBV2 combines with J gene TRBJ2-7, with a possible D match to TRBD1 (5 bases). In germline, CDR1 is SNHLY, CDR2 FYNNEI. V shed 5 bases and J shed 4 bases, with 12 bases lying between them. This CDR3 is built from 13 residues. CDR3 sequence reads: CASSTRTPYEQYF. In DNA form, the CDR3 reads TGTGCCAGCAGTACCAGGACACCATACGAGCAGTACTTC.

This clonotype appeared many times. For a library built for alpha chains, this beta chain is a stray read; little rests on its size. This rearrangement joins TRBV27 to TRBJ2-2; D call uncertain. Trimming left V 4 bases short and J 2 bases short, with 5 bases between. Germline values: CDR1 MNHEY, CDR2 SMNVEV (reference sequence). This CDR3 has 13 amino acids. The CDR3 bases are TGTGCCAGCAGTTGGGGAAACACCGGGGAGCTGTTTTTT. Encoded protein: CASSWGNTGELFF.

This clonotype was seen ten or more times. The library was designed around alpha chains, so this beta chain is a stray read whose abundance carries little weight. The chain couples TRBV27 to TRBJ1-6; no clear D gene. Germline V lookup: CDR1 MNHEY, CDR2 SMNVEV (reference sequence). V was trimmed by 5 bases and J by 8 bases, leaving 10 bases between them. The CDR3 loop spans 13 amino acids. CDR3 region: CASSLQSDSPLHF. CDR3 sequence (DNA): TGTGCCAGCAGTCTACAGTCGGATTCACCCCTCCACTTT.

This clonotype was counted ten times or more. With the library built for alpha chains, this beta chain is off target and its frequency is not meaningful. V is TRBV7-9 and J is TRBJ2-1; TRBD1 matches at 9 bases. Germline lookup yields CDR1 SEHNR and CDR2 FQNEAQ (reference sequence). With V trimmed by 7 bases and J by 15 bases, 7 bases remained unmatched. This CDR3 region has 11 residues. The CDR3 reads CASTPDRGLFF. CDR3 coding DNA: TGTGCCAGCACCCCGGACAGGGGATTGTTCTTC. The entire variable domain, with the rest obtained from reference TRBV7-9 and TRBJ2-1, is as follows: DTGVSQNPRHKITKRGQNVTFRCDPISEHNRLYWYRQTLGQGPEFLTYFQNEAQLEKSRLLSDRFSAERPKGSFSTLEIQRTEQGDSAMYLCASTPDRGLFFGPGTRLTVL.

This clonotype was found many times. A library made for alpha chains picked up this beta chain off target, so its size means little. The chain combines TRBV6-2 or TRBV6-3 with TRBJ2-1; the D is unclear. V was pared by 4 bases and J by 5 bases, with 9 bases between. CDR3 length: 13 amino acids. Germline CDR1 is MNHEY and CDR2 is SVGEGT. Here the CDR3 DNA reads TGTGCCAGCAGTTTAGTAATAGACAATGAGCAGTTCTTC. Translated: CASSLVIDNEQFF.

This clonotype was observed at least ten times. Since the library was made to target alpha chains, this beta chain is a stray read and its abundance is not meaningful. The chain has TRBV7-2 and TRBJ2-7; 8 nucleotides match TRBD2. With 5 bases clipped from V and 3 bases from J, the junction kept 6 bases outside the gene matches. From germline, CDR1 is SGHTA and CDR2 FQGNSA. The CDR3 covers 14 residues. CDR3 sequence: CASSPKAGDYEQYF. CDR3 sequence (DNA): TGTGCCAGCAGCCCCAAAGCGGGGGACTACGAGCAGTACTTC.